The 4 T cell receptor beta chains below all came from one sample that was sequenced in a study of early T cells in non-severe SARS-CoV-2 infection. TCRdb reprocessed the 5' RACE reads with MiXCR, giving one entry per CDR3 protein. The sample lists some 73,000 distinct CDR3 sequences; approximately 12% were seen once. Material for sequencing was whole blood. The receptor set was obtained from an adult who was a healthcare worker with PCR-confirmed SARS-CoV-2 infection or an uninfected control (not recorded which).

This chain joins TRBV6-1 and TRBJ2-2, with D perhaps TRBD1 or TRBD2 (5 bases each). CDR3 size: 15 residues. V gave up 7 bases and J gave up 2 bases, with 14 bases separating them. Germline CDR1 is MNHNS and CDR2 is SASEGT. CDR3: CASTLLRDNTGELFF. DNA for the CDR3: TGTGCCAGCACCCTCCTCCGGGACAACACCGGGGAGCTGTTTTTT.

This clonotype was picked up a small number of times. This chain links TRBV7-2 with TRBJ1-1, with D maybe TRBD1 (5 bases). The V gene lost 3 bases and the J gene lost 8 bases, with 16 bases spanning the gap. This CDR3 region has 14 residues. Germline V gene sequence: CDR1 SGHTA, CDR2 FQGNSA. The CDR3 loop is CASSFGDGDPEAFF. The CDR3, as DNA: TGTGCCAGCAGCTTTGGAGACGGGGACCCCGAAGCTTTCTTT.

The genes are TRBV28 and TRBJ2-5; 8 nucleotides agree with TRBD1. V lost 4 bases, J lost 5 bases, and 3 bases stayed unmatched. From germline, CDR1 is MDHEN and CDR2 SYDVKM. This CDR3 has 13 amino acids. The CDR3, as DNA: TGTGCCAGCAGTTCGGGACAGGACGAGACCCAGTACTTC. The encoded protein is CASSSGQDETQYF.

There are many counts of this clonotype. The chain uses TRBV2 and TRBJ2-6; TRBD1 is a possible D gene (6 bases). The V end lost 4 bases, the J end lost 0 bases, and 13 bases lay between the germline ends. The CDR3 has 17 residues. CDR1 SNHLY and CDR2 FYNNEI come from the germline V gene. CDR3 loop: CASSAGRGISGANVLTF. CDR3 coding DNA: TGTGCCAGCAGTGCCGGCAGGGGAATCTCTGGGGCCAACGTCCTGACTTTC.